This T cell receptor beta chain was captured in a study of shared clonotypes between healthy human individuals. The CDR3 spans 13 residues. V shed 4 bases and J shed 1 base, with 7 bases lying between them. Germline loops: CDR1 WNHNN, CDR2 SYGVQD (reference sequence). Division of CD4+ cells produced a CD45RA+ naive subset and a CD45RA-negative memory subset. Repertoires were generated with immunoSEQ multiplex PCR, while TCRdb's copy carries only in-frame clones and drops some. The sample lists 2 million to 2.5 million clones; almost 96% were seen once. A remark on this clone: The antigen remains undetermined.

Study-wide points: Sampling used blood alone; tissue repertoires probably differ. Relative to memory subsets, naive subsets generally showed larger estimated richness. The study found lower generation probabilities in non-shared clonotypes than in those shared by all four donors.

The sequenced sample consisted of naive CD4+ T cells sorted from blood. Subset specified: CD45RA+ positively selected. The sequence was collected from a man between 18 and 35 years old in good health. The chain has TRBV10-1 and TRBJ1-1, with D hard to call. The CDR3 is CASSAHPNTEAFF. The CDR3 nucleotides read TGCGCCAGCAGTGCTCATCCGAACACTGAAGCTTTCTTT.